Listed here are 7 T cell receptor beta chains from one sample, sequenced in a study of cytomegalovirus exposure and HLA in healthy donors. Primers included in the PCR were 60 Vbeta and 13 Jbeta primers. Using immunoSEQ multiplex PCR, the repertoire was profiled, and TCRdb retains in-frame clones only, with some absent. The table lists about 160,000 clones, approximately 82% of them singletons, with less than 5% in the top ten. Sequencing input: PBMCs. These receptors came from a male donor in good health and CMV-seronegative.

This sequence joins TRBV15 and TRBJ2-7; the match to TRBD2 covers 9 bases. There are 14 residues in the CDR3. Per the germline V gene, CDR1 is LNHNV and CDR2 is YYDKDF (reference sequence). Trimming at V came to 4 bases and at J to 5 bases, leaving 6 bases not matched to a gene. The CDR3 DNA reads TGTGCCACCAGCAAGACTAGCGGTTGGGACGAGCAGTACTTC. Protein product: CATSKTSGWDEQYF.

In this sample, this clone turned up once. This chain joins TRBV7-6 and TRBJ2-3; D is unclear. V lost 4 bases and J 2 bases, leaving 7 bases between the germline ends. In germline, CDR1 is SGHVS, CDR2 FNYEAQ. This CDR3 contains 13 residues. The CDR3 DNA sequence: TGTGCCAGCAGCTCGGGTTTCACAGATACGCAGTATTTT. Protein sequence: CASSSGFTDTQYF.

The gene calls are TRBV19 and TRBJ2-5, with D uncertain. Per germline, CDR1 LNHDA and CDR2 SQIVND (reference sequence). V lost 2 bases and J 3 bases, leaving 4 bases between the germline ends. The CDR3 contains 12 residues. The CDR3 DNA follows: TGTGCCAGTAGTATAAGAGAAGAGACCCAGTACTTC. Its translation is CASSIREETQYF.

The V gene is TRBV7-9, the J gene TRBJ2-1; 7 positions agree with TRBD2. V trimming: 5 bases; J trimming: 8 bases; junction bases outside the gene matches: 12. Looked up from germline, CDR1 is SEHNR and CDR2 is FQNEAQ (reference sequence). The CDR3 runs 15 residues. CDR3 amino acids: CASSSGTHQYDEQFF. The CDR3 nucleotides read TGTGCCAGCAGCAGCGGGACCCATCAGTATGATGAGCAGTTCTTC.

The chain employs TRBV14 and TRBJ2-1; the D gene is possibly TRBD2 (6 bases). The CDR3 is 14 amino acids. Trimming left V 4 bases short and J 7 bases short, with 14 bases between. Per the germline V gene, CDR1 is SGHDN and CDR2 is FVKESK. CDR3 in amino acids: CASSLGLARNEQFF. CDR3 sequence (DNA): TGTGCCAGCAGCCTCGGGCTAGCGAGGAATGAGCAGTTCTTC.

The CDR3 spells CASSQVIGVEAFF. The CDR3 bases are TGCGCCAGCAGCCAAGTCATCGGGGTCGAAGCTTTCTTT. This chain connects TRBV4-1 to TRBJ1-1; no definite D call. The ends were cut back, 1 base at V and 8 bases at J, with 11 bases in the middle. The germline V gene encodes CDR1 MGHRA and CDR2 YSYEKL. This CDR3 is 13 amino acids long.

This chain joins TRBV11-2 and TRBJ2-3; 9 nucleotides align to TRBD2. Germline V gene lookup returns CDR1 SGHAT and CDR2 FQNNGV. Losses at the gene ends were 1 base for V and 5 bases for J; bases not matched to a gene: 1. The CDR3 is 14 residues long. This CDR3 reads CASSLVAGVDTQYF. The CDR3 nucleotides are TGTGCCAGCAGCTTAGTAGCGGGAGTAGATACGCAGTATTTT.